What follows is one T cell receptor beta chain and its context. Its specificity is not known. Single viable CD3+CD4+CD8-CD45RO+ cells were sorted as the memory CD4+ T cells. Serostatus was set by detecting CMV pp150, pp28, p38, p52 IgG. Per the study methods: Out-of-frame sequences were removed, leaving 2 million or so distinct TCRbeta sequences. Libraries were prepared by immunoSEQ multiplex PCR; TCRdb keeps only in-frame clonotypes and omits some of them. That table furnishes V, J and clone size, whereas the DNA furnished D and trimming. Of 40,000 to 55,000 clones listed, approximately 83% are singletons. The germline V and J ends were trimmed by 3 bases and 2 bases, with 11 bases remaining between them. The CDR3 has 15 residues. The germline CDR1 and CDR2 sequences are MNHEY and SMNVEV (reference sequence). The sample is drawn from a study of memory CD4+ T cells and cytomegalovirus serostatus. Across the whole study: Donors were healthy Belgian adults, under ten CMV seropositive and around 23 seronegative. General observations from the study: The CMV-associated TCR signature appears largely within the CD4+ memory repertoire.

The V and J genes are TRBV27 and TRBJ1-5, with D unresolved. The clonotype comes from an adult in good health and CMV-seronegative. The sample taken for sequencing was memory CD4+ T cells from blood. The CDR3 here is CASSFSPYGNQPQHF. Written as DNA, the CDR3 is TGTGCCAGCAGTTTTAGCCCCTACGGCAATCAGCCCCAGCATTTT.